Listed below are T cell receptor beta chains from one sample, sequenced in a study of blood T cell repertoires in COVID-19. Using immunoSEQ multiplex PCR, the repertoire was profiled, and TCRdb retains in-frame clones only, with some absent. Of about 170,000 clones in the sample, about 85% are singletons; the top ten hold approximately 1.2%. The material sequenced was peripheral blood. The source is a man aged 55 to 70 who had recovered from COVID-19. Both conserved end residues are part of each CDR3. Fields, in order: clone size, J gene, D gene, V gene, CDR3 protein, CDR3 DNA. D genes are given only for firm matches. The size of a clone is reported for some rows only, either as once, few or many, or as a class for expanded clones.

-,TRBJ2-1,-,TRBV7-9,CASSLALSNNEQFF,TGTGCCAGCAGCTTAGCACTTTCCAACAATGAGCAGTTCTTC
once,TRBJ2-1,TRBD2,TRBV7-3,CASSPSGGVDEQFF,TGTGCCAGCAGCCCTAGCGGGGGCGTTGATGAGCAGTTCTTC
-,TRBJ1-2,-,TRBV6-5,CASRRRDIVGGYTF,TGTGCCAGCAGACGTCGGGACATCGTAGGGGGCTACACCTTC
-,TRBJ1-6,TRBD1,TRBV6-5,CASLPGQGNSPLHF,TGTGCCAGCTTACCCGGACAGGGTAATTCACCCCTCCACTTT
once,TRBJ2-1,TRBD2,TRBV3-1/TRBV3-2,CASSRGGEGFHEQFF,TGTGCCAGCAGCCGGGGCGGGGAGGGGTTCCATGAGCAGTTCTTC
once,TRBJ2-5,-,TRBV10-3,CAISEGGTQETQYF,TGTGCCATCAGTGAAGGAGGCACACAAGAGACCCAGTACTTC
-,TRBJ2-7,-,TRBV7-8,CASSLNRGATYEQYF,TGTGCCAGCAGCTTAAATCGGGGGGCAACCTACGAGCAGTACTTC
-,TRBJ1-3,-,TRBV16,CASSSTGSGNTIYF,TGTGCCAGCAGCTCAACGGGCTCTGGAAACACCATATATTTT
once,TRBJ2-7,TRBD2,TRBV2,CASSVLAGNSYEQYF,TGTGCCAGCAGTGTTCTAGCGGGGAACTCCTACGAGCAGTACTTC
-,TRBJ1-1,-,TRBV6-2/TRBV6-3,CASSYEKFMNTEAFF,TGTGCCAGCAGTTATGAGAAGTTCATGAACACTGAAGCTTTCTTT
once,TRBJ2-3,-,TRBV7-9,CASTSGFTGSTDTQYF,TGTGCCAGCACCAGCGGTTTCACGGGGAGCACAGATACGCAGTATTTT
-,TRBJ2-2,TRBD1,TRBV7-3,CASSLQGANTGELFF,TGTGCCAGCAGCTTACAGGGGGCAAACACCGGGGAGCTGTTTTTT
-,TRBJ2-2,-,TRBV11-2,CASSSQGTNTGELFF,TGTGCCAGCAGTTCCCAGGGCACAAACACCGGGGAGCTGTTTTTT
-,TRBJ1-5,TRBD1,TRBV19,CASSIGQGRSNQPQHF,TGTGCCAGTAGTATCGGACAGGGAAGGAGCAATCAGCCCCAGCATTTT
-,TRBJ1-1,TRBD1,TRBV12-5,CANKGGADTEAFF,TGTGCTAATAAAGGGGGCGCGGACACTGAAGCTTTCTTT
-,TRBJ1-2,-,TRBV30,CAWNGVSSYGYTF,TGTGCCTGGAACGGGGTCTCCTCTTATGGCTACACCTTC
-,TRBJ2-7,TRBD1,TRBV11-1,CASSPGQGFYEQYF,TGTGCCAGCAGCCCGGGACAGGGGTTCTACGAGCAGTACTTC
-,TRBJ2-3,TRBD1,TRBV7-9,CASSFGQDGTDTQYF,TGTGCCAGCAGCTTCGGACAGGATGGCACAGATACGCAGTATTTT
-,TRBJ2-1,TRBD2,TRBV9,CASSPQGSGGYSSYNEQFF,TGTGCCAGCAGCCCCCAGGGTAGCGGGGGCTACAGCTCCTACAATGAGCAGTTCTTC
-,TRBJ2-1,-,TRBV7-3,CASSPQGYNEQFF,TGTGCCAGCAGCCCTCAGGGCTACAATGAGCAGTTCTTC
-,TRBJ2-2,-,TRBV14,CASRVDSPGELFF,TGTGCCAGCAGAGTGGACAGCCCCGGGGAGCTGTTTTTT
-,TRBJ2-7,-,TRBV28,CASSPVMSDSSYEQYF,TGTGCCAGCAGCCCAGTTATGAGCGACAGCTCCTACGAGCAGTACTTC
-,TRBJ1-4,-,TRBV19,CASTAGQGEKLFF,TGTGCCAGTACCGCTGGGCAAGGAGAAAAACTGTTTTTT
-,TRBJ2-3,TRBD1,TRBV25-1,CASNADRGITDTQYF,TGTGCCAGCAATGCTGACAGGGGAATAACAGATACGCAGTATTTT
-,TRBJ1-4,-,TRBV5-1,CASSLVLQGEKLFF,TGCGCCAGCAGCTTGGTGCTTCAGGGGGAAAAACTGTTTTTT
few,TRBJ1-1,TRBD1,TRBV4-1,CASSQGPAGGKDTEAFF,TGCGCCAGCAGCCAAGGGCCGGCAGGGGGCAAGGACACTGAAGCTTTCTTT
-,TRBJ1-5,-,TRBV19,CASMWGDSNQPQHF,TGTGCCAGTATGTGGGGAGATAGCAATCAGCCCCAGCATTTT
-,TRBJ2-7,TRBD1,TRBV5-6,CASSRKTGVYEQYF,TGTGCCAGCAGCCGGAAGACAGGGGTTTACGAGCAGTACTTC
few,TRBJ1-1,-,TRBV6-6,CASSYPDSEAFF,TGTGCCAGCAGTTACCCTGACAGTGAAGCTTTCTTT
few,TRBJ1-1,-,TRBV4-2,CASSQVLRNPGTEAFF,TGTGCCAGCAGCCAAGTCCTCCGGAACCCGGGGACTGAAGCTTTCTTT
few,TRBJ1-1,-,TRBV12-3/TRBV12-4,CASSLWGDTEAFF,TGTGCCAGCAGTTTATGGGGGGACACTGAAGCTTTCTTT
-,TRBJ2-4,TRBD2,TRBV7-2,CASSLLRGGASGNIQYF,TGTGCCAGCAGCTTGCTCCGCGGGGGGGCTTCGGGAAACATTCAGTACTTC
-,TRBJ2-2,TRBD2,TRBV5-6,CASSLLPGRGEHTGELFF,TGTGCCAGCAGCTTGTTGCCAGGGCGGGGGGAACACACCGGGGAGCTGTTTTTT
-,TRBJ2-7,-,TRBV11-2,CASSFGGNEQYF,TGTGCCAGCAGCTTTGGGGGGAACGAGCAGTACTTC
-,TRBJ2-3,-,TRBV27,CASSFLPSGGGTDTQYF,TGTGCCAGCAGTTTCCTACCCTCGGGGGGCGGGACAGATACGCAGTATTTT
-,TRBJ1-2,-,TRBV6-5,CASSYNLRRGYTF,TGTGCCAGCAGTTACAACCTTCGGAGGGGCTACACCTTC
-,TRBJ1-3,TRBD1,TRBV5-4,CASSLTGDGNTIYF,TGTGCCAGCAGCTTGACAGGGGACGGAAACACCATATATTTT
-,TRBJ1-5,-,TRBV7-2,CASSFETGNNQPQHF,TGTGCCAGCAGCTTCGAGACGGGAAACAATCAGCCCCAGCATTTT
-,TRBJ2-3,TRBD2,TRBV4-2,CASSQEISSGGFTDTQYF,TGTGCCAGCAGCCAAGAAATTAGTAGCGGGGGATTCACAGATACGCAGTATTTT
-,TRBJ2-3,TRBD2,TRBV5-1,CASSLPPSGGEDTQYF,TGCGCCAGCAGCTTGCCCCCCAGCGGGGGGGAGGATACGCAGTATTTT
-,TRBJ2-1,-,TRBV10-3,CAISEQGTGEQFF,TGTGCCATCAGTGAGCAGGGAACGGGTGAGCAGTTCTTC
-,TRBJ2-1,-,TRBV5-4,CASSLGLGISNEQFF,TGTGCCAGCAGCTTGGGACTAGGGATTTCCAATGAGCAGTTCTTC
-,TRBJ1-4,TRBD1,TRBV11-2,CASSLSYRGRSEKLFF,TGTGCCAGCAGCTTATCGTACAGGGGGCGAAGTGAAAAACTGTTTTTT
-,TRBJ2-1,TRBD1,TRBV2,CASSQDRVVYNEQFF,TGTGCCAGCAGCCAAGACAGGGTAGTATACAATGAGCAGTTCTTC
-,TRBJ2-3,TRBD2,TRBV11-2,CASSLSGASGGALDTQYF,TGTGCCAGCAGCTTAAGCGGAGCTAGCGGGGGGGCCCTAGATACGCAGTATTTT
once,TRBJ2-1,-,TRBV7-2,CASSLEARGSDEQFF,TGTGCCAGCAGCTTAGAGGCCAGGGGCTCGGATGAGCAGTTCTTC
-,TRBJ2-7,-,TRBV6-5,CASAEYEQYF,TGTGCCAGCGCGGAGTACGAGCAGTACTTC
-,TRBJ1-4,TRBD1,TRBV24-1,CATSDSQGGTNEKLFF,TGTGCCACCAGTGACTCTCAGGGGGGAACTAATGAAAAACTGTTTTTT
-,TRBJ2-7,TRBD2,TRBV19,CASSTLAGSYEQYF,TGTGCCAGTAGTACCCTAGCGGGCTCCTACGAGCAGTACTTC
-,TRBJ1-3,-,TRBV4-3,CASSPAPGGAGNTIYF,TGCGCCAGCAGCCCGGCCCCGGGAGGGGCTGGAAACACCATATATTTT
-,TRBJ1-6,TRBD1,TRBV5-1,CASSPEGGLSPLHF,TGCGCCAGCAGCCCAGAAGGGGGCCTTTCACCCCTCCACTTT
-,TRBJ2-1,-,TRBV5-4,CASSSAGSSYNEQFF,TGTGCCAGCAGCTCCGCGGGGAGCTCCTACAATGAGCAGTTCTTC
-,TRBJ1-1,-,TRBV7-2,CASSTNSGNTEAFF,TGTGCCAGCAGCACCAACAGCGGGAACACTGAAGCTTTCTTT
-,TRBJ1-5,-,TRBV2,CASSTGITQPQHF,TGTGCCAGCAGCACAGGGATAACTCAGCCCCAGCATTTT
few,TRBJ1-5,-,TRBV6-5,CASRALDRKAQHF,TGTGCCAGCAGAGCCCTAGACAGGAAAGCCCAGCATTTT
-,TRBJ2-5,-,TRBV25-1,CATSDGGTQYF,TGTGCCACCTCCGACGGGGGGACCCAGTACTTC
-,TRBJ2-3,TRBD2,TRBV5-4,CASSPGLAGGTDTQYF,TGTGCCAGCAGCCCGGGACTAGCGGGAGGCACAGATACGCAGTATTTT
-,TRBJ2-2,TRBD2,TRBV6-2/TRBV6-3,CASSYPGTSGRIETGELFF,TGTGCCAGCAGTTACCCCGGGACTAGCGGGAGAATAGAGACCGGGGAGCTGTTTTTT